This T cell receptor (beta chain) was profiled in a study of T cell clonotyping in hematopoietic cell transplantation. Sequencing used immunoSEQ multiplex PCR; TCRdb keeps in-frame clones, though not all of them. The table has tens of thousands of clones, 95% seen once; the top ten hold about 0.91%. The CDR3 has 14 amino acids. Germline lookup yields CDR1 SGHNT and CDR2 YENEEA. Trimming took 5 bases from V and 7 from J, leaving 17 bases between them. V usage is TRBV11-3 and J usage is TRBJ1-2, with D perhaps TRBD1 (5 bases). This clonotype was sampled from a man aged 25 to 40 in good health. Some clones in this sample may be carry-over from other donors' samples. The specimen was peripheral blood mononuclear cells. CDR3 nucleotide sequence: TGTGCCAGCAGCCACCTCTCCCAGGGAGGTGGCTACACCTTC. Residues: CASSHLSQGGGYTF. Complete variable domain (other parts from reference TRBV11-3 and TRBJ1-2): EAGVVQSPRYKIIEKKQPVAFWCNPISGHNTLYWYLQNLGQGPELLIRYENEEAVDDSQLPKDRFSAERLKGVDSTLKIQPAELGDSAVYLCASSHLSQGGGYTFGSGTRLTVV.